These 9 T cell receptor beta chains were sequenced from one sample in a study of blood T cells in healthy people across ages. Then a second PCR, running roughly 6 to 11 cycles, was carried out with a sample-barcoded 5' primer and a J-beta primer mix. MiXCR was run by TCRdb on the 5' RACE reads, yielding one entry per CDR3 protein. The table shows under 2,000,000 distinct CDR3 sequences, with 49% occurring only once. The sample comprised blood. These receptors were obtained from a woman aged 40 to 55 in good health.

The CDR3 is CASSLGTGGGSPLHF. The CDR3 DNA follows: TGTGCCAGCAGCTTAGGGACAGGGGGCGGGTCACCCCTCCACTTT. The chain links TRBV7-2 to TRBJ1-6; 11 bases fit TRBD1. The J segment lost 10 bases and the V segment lost 1 base, leaving 3 bases of the junction unmatched. The CDR3 totals 15 residues. Germline V gene lookup returns CDR1 SGHTA and CDR2 FQGNSA.

The rearrangement uses TRBV5-1 and TRBJ2-6; 8 bases match TRBD1. J was trimmed by 0 bases and V by 4 bases; bases with no gene match: 6. From germline, CDR1 is SGHRS and CDR2 YFSETQ. This CDR3 has 17 amino acids. The CDR3 here is CASSIDRGASGANVLTF. The CDR3 DNA is TGCGCCAGCAGCATTGACAGGGGTGCCTCTGGGGCCAACGTCCTGACTTTC.

This clonotype was seen a few times. The chain carries TRBV10-3 and TRBJ2-7; 7 bases align to TRBD1. V was pared by 5 bases and J by 5 bases, with 0 bases of the junction left unmatched. The CDR3 runs 11 residues. Germline V gene lookup returns CDR1 ENHRY and CDR2 SYGVKD. CDR3 in amino acids: CAISTGDEQYF. In nucleotides, the CDR3 is TGTGCCATCAGTACAGGGGACGAGCAGTACTTC.

The chain joins TRBV6-1 to TRBJ2-7, with unresolved D. The J call could be wrong; TRBJ2-4 is a better fit for the DNA end. The CDR3 extends over 13 amino acids. Germline V lookup: CDR1 MNHNS, CDR2 SASEGT. The CDR3 spells CASSEGHKNIQYF. The DNA of the CDR3 is TGTGCCAGCAGTGAAGGCCATAAAAACATTCAGTACTTC.

The rearrangement links TRBV5-1 to TRBJ2-4; 7 nucleotides match TRBD2. The J call may be faulty, since TRBJ2-7 better matches the DNA end. Per germline, CDR1 SGHRS and CDR2 YFSETQ. The CDR3 runs 14 residues. CDR3 coding DNA: TGCGCCAGCAGCTTGGTTTTGGGAGGGTACGAGCAGTACTTC. This codes for CASSLVLGGYEQYF.

V and J are TRBV3-1 and TRBJ2-3, with 9 bases matching TRBD2. Looked up from germline, CDR1 is LGHDT and CDR2 is YNNKEL (reference sequence). J gave up 2 bases and V 0 bases, and 9 bases lay outside the gene matches. The CDR3 length is 18 residues. For the CDR3, the DNA is TGTGCCAGCAGCCAAGATCTGCCTAGCGGGGAGCTCACAGATACGCAGTATTTT. Translated, it gives CASSQDLPSGELTDTQYF.

The rearrangement uses TRBV20-1 and TRBJ2-7; D uncertain. The CDR3 is 12 residues long. Trimming left V 3 bases short and J 0 bases short, with 6 bases between. Germline-derived CDR1 and CDR2 are DFQATT and SNEGSKA (reference sequence). CDR3 coding DNA: TGCAGTGCTAGGAACAACTCCTACGAGCAGTACTTC. Its protein product is CSARNNSYEQYF.

The genes are TRBV20-1 and TRBJ2-1; 11 bases agree with TRBD2. V lost 7 bases and J lost 6; bases outside the gene matches: 8. This CDR3 is built from 14 residues. CDR1 is DFQATT and CDR2 is SNEGSKA in the germline V gene (reference sequence). The CDR3 coding sequence is TGCAGTGTCCAAACTAGCGGGGGACCCAATGAGCAGTTCTTC. Amino acids: CSVQTSGGPNEQFF.

The gene calls are TRBV29-1 and TRBJ1-2; no firm D call. V lost 7 bases and J lost 0, with 12 bases in between. Germline V CDR1 and CDR2: SQVTM, ANQGSEA. This CDR3 has 13 residues. The CDR3 spells CSAGPGSNYGYTF. In DNA, the CDR3 is TGCAGCGCCGGACCAGGTTCTAACTATGGCTACACCTTC. The complete variable domain, with remaining parts taken from reference TRBV29-1 and TRBJ1-2, reads SAVISQKPSRDICQRGTSLTIQCQVDSQVTMMFWYRQQPGQSLTLIATANQGSEATYESGFVIDKFPISRPNLTFSTLTVSNMSPEDSSIYLCSAGPGSNYGYTFGSGTRLTVV.